A single sample gave rise to the 21 T cell receptor beta chains below, sequenced in a study of tumor-infiltrating lymphocytes in glioblastoma multiforme. Multiple V-beta primers and a C-beta primer amplified TCRB from RNA. MiXCR, applied by TCRdb to the multiplex PCR reads, yields one record per CDR3 protein. The repertoire holds about 13,000 distinct CDR3 sequences, with 66% as singletons. Sequencing input: brain tumor tissue. These receptors all stem from a male donor with glioblastoma.

This clonotype was recorded a few times. The J gene is TRBJ2-5, the V gene TRBV4-3; no reliable D call. The germline V and J ends were trimmed by 1 base and 5 bases, with 8 bases remaining between them. This CDR3 spans 13 amino acids. Germline V gives CDR1 LGHNA, CDR2 YSLEER. Here the CDR3 reads CASSQGALETQYF. The CDR3 bases are TGCGCCAGCAGCCAAGGGGCCCTGGAGACCCAGTACTTC.

The chain employs TRBV20-1 and TRBJ1-6; 7 bases fit TRBD1. This CDR3 region has 15 residues. Per the germline V gene, CDR1 is DFQATT and CDR2 is SNEGSKA (reference sequence). The trim removed 6 bases at V and 10 bases at J, leaving 15 bases unmatched. CDR3 region: CSASTDRAGVSPLHF. CDR3 sequence (DNA): TGCAGTGCATCGACCGACAGGGCAGGCGTCTCACCCCTCCACTTT.

This clonotype appeared many times. The chain carries TRBV25-1 and TRBJ2-1; D is possibly TRBD1 (5 bases). The CDR3 is 15 amino acids. Germline CDR1 reads MGHDK; CDR2 reads SYGVNS. Trimming removed 7 bases from V and 3 bases from J, with 16 bases in between. The CDR3 region is CASIGPGKGYNEQFF. CDR3 coding DNA: TGTGCCAGCATCGGACCAGGGAAAGGCTACAATGAGCAGTTCTTC. Full variable domain (missing parts from reference TRBV25-1 and TRBJ2-1): EADIYQTPRYLVIGTGKKITLECSQTMGHDKMYWYQQDPGMELHLIHYSYGVNSTEKGDLSSESTVSRIRTEHFPLTLESARPSHTSQYLCASIGPGKGYNEQFFGPGTRLTVL.

The DNA of the CDR3 is TGCAGTGCTAGGAGGGACTGTGTTACCCATGGCTACACCTTC. It specifies CSARRDCVTHGYTF. This chain connects TRBV20-1 to TRBJ1-2; possibly TRBD1 for D (5 bases). The V end was cut by 3 bases, the J end by 6 bases, with 17 bases between. The CDR3 sequence is 14 residues long. Germline loops: CDR1 DFQATT, CDR2 SNEGSKA (reference sequence).

This clonotype was seen a handful of times. Relative to the germline gene, one junction end is altered; a read error may explain this. The rearrangement links TRBV20-1 to TRBJ2-2; maybe TRBD2 (5 bases). CDR1 is DFQATT and CDR2 is SNEGSKA in the germline V gene (reference sequence). This CDR3 has 16 residues. The CDR3 region is CIANRVDWANTGELFF. CDR3 in DNA: TGCATTGCTAATAGGGTGGACTGGGCGAACACCGGGGAGCTGTTTTTT.

Note on this clonotype: The junction shows a germline mismatch at one end, possibly a read error. DNA for the CDR3: TGTGCCAGCAGCCCAAGACGCTTACCGAACATTGAAGCTTTCTTT. Translated: CASSPRRLPNIEAFF. The V gene is TRBV7-9, the J gene TRBJ1-1; D unclear. The CDR3 length is 15 residues. Germline V gene lookup returns CDR1 SEHNR and CDR2 FQNEAQ (reference sequence). The full variable domain, completed using reference TRBV7-9 and TRBJ1-1, is DTGVSQNPRHKITKRGQNVTFRCDPISEHNRLYWYRQTLGQGPEFLTYFQNEAQLEKSRLLSDRFSAERPKGSFSTLEIQRTEQGDSAMYLCASSPRRLPNIEAFFGQGTRLTVV.

A word on this clonotype: At one end the junction does not follow the germline gene, possibly because of a read error. V is TRBV20-1 and J is TRBJ2-7, with a tentative D call TRBD1 (6 bases). The germline CDR1 and CDR2 sequences are DFQATT and SNEGSKA (reference sequence). CDR3 size: 14 residues. CDR3 nucleotide sequence: TGTAGTGCTTCTATACAGGGTAGCTGGTACGAGCAGTACTTC. Its protein is CSASIQGSWYEQYF.

This clonotype was observed a handful of times. One end of the junction varies from germline; a read error may be responsible. The rearrangement uses TRBV20-1 and TRBJ2-2; D gene ambiguous. CDR3 length: 13 residues. Germline V CDR1 and CDR2: DFQATT, SNEGSKA (reference sequence). CDR3 sequence (DNA): TGCAGTGCCCTACAGCTGAACATCGGGGAGCTGTTTTTT. Translation: CSALQLNIGELFF.

The sample holds one count of this clonotype. A read error may account for a junction end that differs from germline. The genes are TRBV11-1 and TRBJ2-1; D call uncertain. The germline gives CDR1 SGHAT, CDR2 FQDESV (reference sequence). The CDR3 covers 14 residues. CDR3 sequence (DNA): TGCGCCAGCAGCTTAGGAGTATTTAATAGTGAGCAGTTCTTC. Translating gives CASSLGVFNSEQFF.

Comment on this clonotype: Relative to the germline gene, one junction end is altered; a read error may explain this. The V call is TRBV4-1, the J call TRBJ2-3, with D possibly TRBD1 on 6 matching bases. The CDR3 totals 14 residues. CDR1 and CDR2 from the germline V gene are MGHRA and YSYEKL. CDR3 region: CASSQKQGTDAQYF. CDR3 DNA sequence: TGCGCCAGCAGCCAGAAACAGGGCACAGATGCGCAGTACTTT.

This clonotype was seen at least ten times. The junction and the germline gene differ at one end; a read error may be behind it. This chain connects TRBV7-9 to TRBJ1-1; weak D call: TRBD1 (5 bases). The germline CDR1 and CDR2 sequences are SEHNR and FQNEAQ (reference sequence). There are 11 residues in the CDR3. CDR3 coding DNA: TGTGCCAGCAGCACAGGACGGCAGGGCCCGTTT. Translation gives CASSTGRQGPF.

Comment on this clonotype: One end of the junction fails to match germline, which may point to a read error. The chain uses TRBV20-1 and TRBJ2-1; 14 nucleotides match TRBD2. Germline assignment: CDR1 DFQATT and CDR2 SNEGSKA (reference sequence). The CDR3 sequence is 16 residues long. The CDR3 protein is CSACRPGLAGVNEKFF. The CDR3, as DNA: TGCAGTGCTTGTCGACCGGGACTAGCGGGAGTGAATGAGAAGTTCTTC.

By share, this clonotype counts as medium-sized (0.01 to 0.1%). This rearrangement joins TRBV29-1 to TRBJ2-5; 13 bases map to TRBD2. The CDR3 length is 15 residues. The germline gives CDR1 SQVTM, CDR2 ANQGSEA. The J segment lost 5 bases and the V segment lost 2 bases, leaving 5 bases of the junction unmatched. The CDR3 coding sequence is TGCAGCGTTGAACCGACTAGCGGGAGGTTGGAGACCCAGTACTTC. This sequence encodes CSVEPTSGRLETQYF. The full variable domain, rest sourced from reference TRBV29-1 and TRBJ2-5, is SAVISQKPSRDICQRGTSLTIQCQVDSQVTMMFWYRQQPGQSLTLIATANQGSEATYESGFVIDKFPISRPNLTFSTLTVSNMSPEDSSIYLCSVEPTSGRLETQYFGPGTRLLVL.

The chain uses TRBV11-2 and TRBJ2-2, with 10 positions matching TRBD2. The CDR3 loop spans 20 amino acids. CDR1 is SGHAT and CDR2 is FQNNGV in the germline V gene. Losses at the gene ends were 10 bases for V and 2 bases for J; bases not matched to a gene: 22. The DNA of the CDR3 is TGTGCCAACACCTCCTCATTCGGCCAAGGACTAGCGGTAAACACCGGGGAGCTGTTTTTT. Translation: CANTSSFGQGLAVNTGELFF.

On this clonotype itself: The junction departs from the called germline gene at one end, perhaps through a read error. The chain recombines TRBV11-2 with TRBJ2-2, with D possibly TRBD2 on 5 matching bases. The CDR3 runs 20 residues. Germline lookup yields CDR1 SGHAT and CDR2 FQNNGV. The CDR3 bases are TGTGCCAGCACTCCCTCATTCGGCCAAGGGCTAGTGGTAAACACCGGGGAGCTGTCTTTT. Translating it yields CASTPSFGQGLVVNTGELSF.

About this clonotype: At one end the junction does not follow the germline gene, possibly because of a read error. This chain links TRBV7-9 with TRBJ2-1, with 7 bases lining up with TRBD1. The CDR3 extends over 16 amino acids. Germline V gene data show CDR1 as SEHNR and CDR2 as FQNEAQ (reference sequence). CDR3 nucleotides: TGTGCCAGCACCTCTACAGGGGAAGGGACCTACAGTGAGCAGTTCTTC. It codes for CASTSTGEGTYSEQFF. The full variable domain, its missing parts supplied by reference TRBV7-9 and TRBJ2-1, is DTGVSQNPRHKITKRGQNVTFRCDPISEHNRLYWYRQTLGQGPEFLTYFQNEAQLEKSRLLSDRFSAERPKGSFSTLEIQRTEQGDSAMYLCASTSTGEGTYSEQFFGPGTRLTVL.

On this clonotype itself: An end of the junction does not agree with germline; a read error may underlie this. V and J are TRBV11-2 and TRBJ2-2; D tentatively reads TRBD1 or TRBD2 (5 bases each). The CDR3 loop spans 16 amino acids. The V gene's germline CDR1 is SGHAT and CDR2 FQNNGV. The CDR3 region has the DNA TGTGCCAGCAGCTCGAGGGTTCAGGGTCAACACCGGGGAGCTGTTTTT. Its protein product is CASSSRVQGQHRGAVF.

The chain carries TRBV11-2 and TRBJ2-7, with a possible D match to TRBD2 (5 bases). Germline V gives CDR1 SGHAT, CDR2 FQNNGV. This CDR3 is 15 amino acids long. Trimming took off 5 bases at V and 2 bases at J, with 16 bases between the two ends. CDR3 in DNA: TGTGCCAGCAGCCCGAGGTCGGAGCGGACCTACGAGCAGTACTTC. Its protein is CASSPRSERTYEQYF. Full variable domain (rest looked up from reference TRBV11-2 and TRBJ2-7): EAGVAQSPRYKIIEKRQSVAFWCNPISGHATLYWYQQILGQGPKLLIQFQNNGVVDDSQLPKDRFSAERLKGVDSTLKIQPAKLEDSAVYLCASSPRSERTYEQYFGPGTRLTVT.

This clonotype has a count of ten or more. V gene TRBV19 combines with J gene TRBJ2-1; 8 bases fit TRBD2. CDR1 and CDR2 (germline): LNHDA, SQIVND (reference sequence). CDR3 length: 15 residues. J was trimmed by 2 bases and V by 3 bases; bases with no gene match: 3. The DNA for the CDR3 is TGTGCCAGTAGTATGCTAGCGGGCCCCTACAATGAGCAGTTCTTC. Translated: CASSMLAGPYNEQFF.

This chain uses TRBV29-1 with TRBJ2-5; 9 bases fit TRBD2. V shed 4 bases and J 4 bases; nucleotides not matched to a gene: 10. The CDR3 consists of 15 residues. Germline values: CDR1 SQVTM, CDR2 ANQGSEA. The CDR3 here is CSVGGAGGGGETQYF. DNA for the CDR3: TGCAGCGTTGGAGGAGCGGGAGGTGGGGGAGAGACCCAGTACTTC.

V and J are TRBV30 and TRBJ2-6, with D possibly being TRBD1 (5 bases). Germline CDR1 reads GTSNPN; CDR2 reads SVGIG (reference sequence). Trimming took off 6 bases at V and 0 bases at J, with 9 bases between the two ends. The CDR3 extends over 14 amino acids. The CDR3 reads CACPGYSGANVLTF. CDR3 DNA sequence: TGTGCCTGTCCAGGGTACTCTGGGGCCAACGTCCTGACTTTC.